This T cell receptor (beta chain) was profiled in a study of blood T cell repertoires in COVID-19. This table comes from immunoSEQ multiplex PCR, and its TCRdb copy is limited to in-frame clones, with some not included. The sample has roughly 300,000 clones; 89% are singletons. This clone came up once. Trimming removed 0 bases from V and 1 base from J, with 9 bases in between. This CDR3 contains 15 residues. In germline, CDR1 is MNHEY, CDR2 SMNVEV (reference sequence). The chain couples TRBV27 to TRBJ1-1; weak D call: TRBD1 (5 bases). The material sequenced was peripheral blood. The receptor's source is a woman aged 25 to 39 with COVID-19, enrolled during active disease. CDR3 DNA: TGTGCCAGCAGTTTATCTGGGGCCCCGAACACTGAAGCTTTCTTT. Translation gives CASSLSGAPNTEAFF.